Below are 11 T cell receptor beta chains sequenced from a single sample in a study of human T cells and chemical hapten exposure. The time point: patch test 1, 2 weeks after DPC sensitization. The treatment was: therapeutic diphenylcyclopropenone sensitization with weekly scalp DPC. TCRdb re-derived calls from the RACE reads in MiXCR, one entry per CDR3 protein. The sample yields under 120,000 distinct CDR3 sequences, about 10% seen once. The material was whole blood, obtained in connection with sensitization to the hapten diphenylcyclopropenone (DPC). The source of these receptors is a woman aged 40 to 50 with alopecia areata. Some clones in this sample may be carry-over from other donors' samples.

This clonotype was detected many times. This chain joins TRBV18 and TRBJ2-3; possibly TRBD1 for D (6 bases). Trimming took off 5 bases at V and 5 bases at J, with 11 bases between the two ends. Germline lookup yields CDR1 KGHSH and CDR2 LQKENI. There are 13 residues in the CDR3. The CDR3 DNA is TGTGCCAGCTCAGCACAGGGAAAAGATACGCAGTATTTT. Its protein is CASSAQGKDTQYF.

This clonotype was found many times. This chain connects TRBV30 to TRBJ1-2; unclear D gene. With 0 bases removed from V and 4 bases from J, the gap between germline ends came to 18 bases. This CDR3 comprises 16 residues. Germline lookup yields CDR1 GTSNPN and CDR2 SVGIG (reference sequence). This CDR3 reads CAWSVREVRVRYGYTF. DNA of the CDR3: TGTGCCTGGAGTGTACGGGAAGTTAGGGTCCGCTATGGCTACACCTTC. Based on the CDR3 plus reference TRBV30 and TRBJ1-2, the full variable domain is SQTIHQWPATLVQPVGSPLSLECTVEGTSNPNLYWYRQAAGRGLQLLFYSVGIGQISSEVPQNLSASRPQDRQFILSSKKLLLSDSGFYLCAWSVREVRVRYGYTFGSGTRLTVV.

The chain uses TRBV29-1 and TRBJ2-2; 7 bases match TRBD2. V lost 6 bases, J lost 1 base, and 17 bases stayed unmatched. This CDR3 comprises 18 residues. Germline CDR1 and CDR2: SQVTM and ANQGSEA. The CDR3 region has the DNA TGCAGCGTCCCGACGAGGGGACGAGCGGGACGGAACACCGGGGAGCTGTTTTTT. Its protein is CSVPTRGRAGRNTGELFF.

This clonotype was recorded many times. The chain links TRBV4-3 to TRBJ2-2; 8 bases align to TRBD1. This CDR3 is built from 18 residues. Germline V CDR1 and CDR2: LGHNA, YSLEER. Losses at the gene ends were 1 base for V and 0 bases for J; bases not matched to a gene: 7. In DNA, the CDR3 is TGCGCCAGCAGCCAAGCAGGGGGCGCATCGGCGAACACCGGGGAGCTGTTTTTT. Translated: CASSQAGGASANTGELFF.

This clonotype occurred many times. This chain links TRBV20-1 with TRBJ2-7; D not resolved. The V end lost 7 bases, the J end lost 1 base, and 8 bases lay between the germline ends. Germline CDR1 reads DFQATT; CDR2 reads SNEGSKA (reference sequence). This CDR3 comprises 11 residues. This CDR3 is CSGLDSYEQYF. DNA of the CDR3: TGCAGTGGACTGGATTCCTACGAGCAGTACTTC.

The V gene is TRBV12-3 or TRBV12-4, the J gene TRBJ2-1; maybe TRBD2 (6 bases). Trimming stripped 6 bases from V and 4 bases from J, with 19 bases between. This CDR3 contains 16 residues. CDR3 protein: CASSSLMERAYNEQFF. The CDR3 DNA follows: TGTGCCAGCAGCTCCCTTATGGAGCGGGCTTACAATGAGCAGTTCTTC.

The V and J genes are TRBV28 and TRBJ1-2; possibly TRBD1 for D (5 bases). V lost 1 base and J lost 6, with 12 bases in between. This CDR3 contains 14 residues. Germline V gives CDR1 MDHEN, CDR2 SYDVKM. CDR3 DNA sequence: TGTGCCAGCAGTTTATATAGCCAGGGTAATGGCTACACCTTC. Translating gives CASSLYSQGNGYTF.

Ten or more counts support this clonotype. The J gene is TRBJ2-2, the V gene TRBV29-1, with D unclear. The CDR3 covers 11 residues. The V gene lost 5 bases and the J gene lost 2 bases, with 3 bases spanning the gap. Germline-derived CDR1 and CDR2 are SQVTM and ANQGSEA. The CDR3 DNA follows: TGCAGCGTTAGAAACACCGGGGAGCTGTTTTTT. Its protein is CSVRNTGELFF.

This clonotype has ten or more counts. V and J are TRBV5-4 and TRBJ1-1, with 12 bases lining up with TRBD1. The CDR3 covers 19 residues. J lost 4 bases, V lost 1 base, and 14 bases had no gene match. Germline-derived CDR1 and CDR2 are SGHNT and YYREEE (reference sequence). The CDR3 spells CASSLNRDRGRIGGTEAFF. CDR3 DNA sequence: TGTGCCAGCAGCTTGAACAGGGACAGGGGGCGAATTGGTGGCACTGAAGCTTTCTTT.

This clonotype was seen repeatedly, ten times or more. V usage is TRBV7-9 and J usage is TRBJ2-7, with D maybe TRBD2 (6 bases). Germline lookup yields CDR1 SEHNR and CDR2 FQNEAQ (reference sequence). V was clipped by 7 bases and J by 4 bases, with 17 bases between them. The CDR3 consists of 14 residues. The CDR3 region is CASTRDFGTYEQYF. DNA for the CDR3: TGTGCCAGCACCAGGGACTTCGGTACGTACGAGCAGTACTTC. The variable domain in full, completed from reference TRBV7-9 and TRBJ2-7, reads DTGVSQNPRHKITKRGQNVTFRCDPISEHNRLYWYRQTLGQGPEFLTYFQNEAQLEKSRLLSDRFSAERPKGSFSTLEIQRTEQGDSAMYLCASTRDFGTYEQYFGPGTRLTVT.

Only a few counts were recorded for this clonotype. The V and J genes are TRBV7-2 and TRBJ2-1; 12 nucleotides line up with TRBD2. This CDR3 has 16 residues. The germline CDR1 and CDR2 sequences are SGHTA and FQGNSA. The trim removed 5 bases at V and 6 bases at J, leaving 8 bases unmatched. The CDR3 loop reads CASSLRTSGTTNEQFF. CDR3 coding DNA: TGTGCCAGCAGCCTGAGGACTAGCGGGACCACCAATGAGCAGTTCTTC.